This entry lists 18 T cell receptor beta chains sequenced from one sample in a study of T cell changes during pregnancy in multiple sclerosis. Produced via immunoSEQ multiplex PCR; TCRdb's table is partial and in-frame only. The sample lists just over 35,000 clones, roughly 93% occurring once. Sample: CD4+ T cells from peripheral blood mononuclear cells, taken in the first trimester of pregnancy. The receptor set was obtained from a female donor with multiple sclerosis, enrolled in a pregnancy study.

The rearrangement uses TRBV6-1 and TRBJ2-7; perhaps TRBD1 as D (5 bases). Looked up from germline, CDR1 is MNHNS and CDR2 is SASEGT. V gave up 5 bases and J gave up 0 bases, with 11 bases separating them. The CDR3 consists of 14 residues. CDR3 sequence reads: CASSTGLLSYEQYF. The CDR3 region has the DNA TGTGCCAGCAGTACAGGTCTACTCTCCTACGAGCAGTACTTC.

The chain couples TRBV4-1 to TRBJ2-7; a possible D gene is TRBD2 (6 bases). CDR3 length equals 16 residues. Trimming took off 0 bases at V and 2 bases at J, with 14 bases between the two ends. CDR1 is MGHRA, CDR2 YSYEKL, per germline. The CDR3 here is CASSQDGGITPYEQYF. Here the CDR3 DNA reads TGCGCCAGCAGCCAAGACGGGGGAATCACCCCCTACGAGCAGTACTTC.

V usage is TRBV7-8 and J usage is TRBJ2-7; perhaps TRBD1 as D (7 bases). The CDR3 totals 14 residues. V was pared by 2 bases and J by 6 bases, with 14 bases between. Germline CDR1 and CDR2: SGHVS and FQNEAQ. The CDR3 region is CASSLRVRGVEQYF. The DNA for the CDR3 is TGTGCCAGCAGCTTACGGGTCAGGGGGGTCGAGCAGTACTTC.

This CDR3 is CASSNPNSGTGPTYEQYF. The CDR3 DNA sequence: TGTGCCAGCAGCAATCCTAATTCCGGGACAGGCCCGACCTACGAGCAGTACTTC. V usage is TRBV21-1 and J usage is TRBJ2-7; the D segment call TRBD1 is taken from the table without a DNA check. TRBV21-1 counts as a pseudogene. The CDR3 contains 18 residues.

The rearrangement links TRBV9 to TRBJ1-5, with 10 positions matching TRBD1. V was clipped by 0 bases and J by 6 bases; unmatched bases: 3. The CDR3 contains 15 residues. Germline V lookup: CDR1 SGDLS, CDR2 YYNGEE. The CDR3 is CASSVGDRGGQPQHF. The CDR3 DNA sequence: TGTGCCAGCAGCGTAGGGGACAGGGGAGGTCAGCCCCAGCATTTT.

This rearrangement joins TRBV6-5 to TRBJ2-7, with a weak D call TRBD2 (5 bases). Germline V gives CDR1 MNHEY, CDR2 SVGAGI. Trimming cost V 7 bases and J 5 bases, with 18 bases left between them. The CDR3 loop spans 14 amino acids. The DNA of the CDR3 is TGTGCCAGCAACTTACGCCCGGGAACCAACGAGCAGTACTTC. The encoded protein is CASNLRPGTNEQYF.

V usage is TRBV7-2 and J usage is TRBJ1-2, with D uncertain. This CDR3 spans 13 amino acids. The germline CDR1 and CDR2 sequences are SGHTA and FQGNSA. Trimming took off 5 bases at V and 4 bases at J, with 11 bases between the two ends. The CDR3 bases are TGTGCCAGCAGCCTAGGGAGGTTCTATGGCTACACCTTC. It is translated as CASSLGRFYGYTF.

The chain combines TRBV27 with TRBJ1-2, with D hard to call. CDR3 length: 15 amino acids. Trimming stripped 0 bases from V and 1 base from J, with 9 bases between. CDR1 is MNHEY, CDR2 SMNVEV, per germline (reference sequence). CDR3 residues: CASSLSRVINYGYTF. CDR3 DNA: TGTGCCAGCAGTTTATCCCGGGTGATTAACTATGGCTACACCTTC.

The chain recombines TRBV6-1 with TRBJ1-6; 7 bases line up with TRBD1. Per germline, CDR1 MNHNS and CDR2 SASEGT. This CDR3 contains 14 residues. V trimming: 7 bases; J trimming: 5 bases; junction bases outside the gene matches: 5. CDR3: CASTGQRHNSPLHF. The CDR3 coding sequence is TGTGCCAGCACGGGACAGCGCCATAATTCACCCCTCCACTTT.

This clone has only one observation. The chain uses TRBV5-1 and TRBJ1-3; no clear D gene. CDR3 size: 15 residues. The germline V and J ends were trimmed by 4 bases and 0 bases, with 11 bases remaining between them. CDR1 is SGHRS and CDR2 is YFSETQ in the germline V gene. In DNA form, the CDR3 reads TGCGCCAGCAGCCCCTACGCGGACTCTGGAAACACCATATATTTT. It codes for CASSPYADSGNTIYF.

A single count supports this clone. The V gene is TRBV5-1, the J gene TRBJ2-7; 9 nucleotides align to TRBD1. Per the germline V gene, CDR1 is SGHRS and CDR2 is YFSETQ. With 4 bases clipped from V and 2 bases from J, the junction kept 4 bases outside the gene matches. The CDR3 sequence is 14 residues long. CDR3 in DNA: TGCGCCAGCAGCGGCCGGACAGGGGCCTACGAGCAGTACTTC. This gives the protein CASSGRTGAYEQYF.

The chain recombines TRBV5-1 with TRBJ2-3; D is undetermined. The CDR3 covers 14 residues. The germline V and J ends were trimmed by 4 bases and 0 bases, with 9 bases remaining between them. Germline V gene lookup returns CDR1 SGHRS and CDR2 YFSETQ. The chain's CDR3 is CASSRDGSTDTQYF. CDR3 DNA: TGCGCCAGCAGCCGAGACGGGAGCACAGATACGCAGTATTTT.

V gene TRBV5-4 combines with J gene TRBJ1-2; the match to TRBD1 covers 7 bases. Germline loops: CDR1 SGHNT, CDR2 YYREEE (reference sequence). The length of the CDR3 is 15 residues. V lost 1 base and J lost 6; bases outside the gene matches: 9. The DNA for the CDR3 is TGTGCCAGCAGCTTGACAGGGGTCGGGTTGCATGGCTACACCTTC. This codes for CASSLTGVGLHGYTF.

The genes are TRBV10-3 and TRBJ2-2, with D perhaps matching TRBD1 (5 bases). Germline CDR1 and CDR2: ENHRY and SYGVKD. Trimming left V 6 bases short and J 3 bases short, with 11 bases between. The CDR3 sequence is 14 residues long. The CDR3 loop reads CAIRAQGYTGELFF. The CDR3 DNA is TGTGCCATCAGGGCGCAGGGATACACCGGGGAGCTGTTTTTT.

The chain combines TRBV7-9 with TRBJ1-2; 9 nucleotides line up with TRBD1. J was trimmed by 5 bases and V by 5 bases; bases with no gene match: 0. CDR1 is SEHNR, CDR2 FQNEAQ, per germline (reference sequence). The CDR3 extends over 12 amino acids. CDR3 nucleotides: TGTGCCAGCAGCGGACAGGGGTATGGCTACACCTTC. Amino acids: CASSGQGYGYTF.

The chain is built from TRBV5-4 and TRBJ2-5; TRBD2 aligns across 12 bases. Germline CDR1 reads SGHNT; CDR2 reads YYREEE (reference sequence). The J segment lost 5 bases and the V segment lost 4 bases, leaving 12 bases of the junction unmatched. CDR3 length: 17 residues. CDR3 amino acids: CASSSGPGLAGSETQYF. DNA for the CDR3: TGTGCCAGCAGCAGCGGTCCGGGACTAGCGGGTTCTGAGACCCAGTACTTC. Full variable domain (outside the CDR3, taken from reference TRBV5-4 and TRBJ2-5): ETGVTQSPTHLIKTRGQQVTLRCSSQSGHNTVSWYQQALGQGPQFIFQYYREEENGRGNFPPRFSGLQFPNYSSELNVNALELDDSALYLCASSSGPGLAGSETQYFGPGTRLLVL.

The J gene is TRBJ2-5, the V gene TRBV5-4, with unresolved D. The germline gives CDR1 SGHNT, CDR2 YYREEE (reference sequence). This CDR3 comprises 14 residues. V was shortened by 0 bases and J by 2 bases, with 8 bases between the two germline ends. The CDR3 reads CASSLVVFQETQYF. Written as DNA, the CDR3 is TGTGCCAGCAGCTTGGTAGTTTTTCAAGAGACCCAGTACTTC.

The V gene is TRBV5-5, the J gene TRBJ2-4; 8 positions match TRBD1. CDR1 is SGHKS, CDR2 YYEKEE, per germline (reference sequence). The CDR3 is 14 amino acids. V lost 4 bases, J lost 7 bases, and 7 bases stayed unmatched. The CDR3 bases are TGTGCCAGCAGCCCCGGACAGGGCTCCAACATTCAGTACTTC. It encodes CASSPGQGSNIQYF.